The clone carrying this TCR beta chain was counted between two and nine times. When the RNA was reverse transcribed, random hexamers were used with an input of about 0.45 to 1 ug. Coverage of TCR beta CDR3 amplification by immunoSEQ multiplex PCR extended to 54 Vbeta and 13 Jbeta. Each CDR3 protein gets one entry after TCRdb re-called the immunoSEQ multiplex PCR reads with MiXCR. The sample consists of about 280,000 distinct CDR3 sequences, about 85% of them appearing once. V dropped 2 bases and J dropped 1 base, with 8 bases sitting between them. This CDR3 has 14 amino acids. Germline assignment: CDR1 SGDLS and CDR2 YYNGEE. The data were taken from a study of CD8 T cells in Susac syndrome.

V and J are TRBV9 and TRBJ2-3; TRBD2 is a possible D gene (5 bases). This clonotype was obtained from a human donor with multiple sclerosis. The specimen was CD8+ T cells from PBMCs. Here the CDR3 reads CASSVYGGTDTQYF. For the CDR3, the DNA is TGTGCCAGCAGCGTGTACGGGGGCACAGATACGCAGTATTTT.